Listed here are 32 T cell receptor beta chains from one sample, sequenced in a study of T-cell reconstitution after alpha-beta-depleted transplantation in children. The library targeted TCRbeta and was prepared with unique molecular identifiers. TCRdb independently ran MiXCR on the PCR reads; one entry per CDR3 protein. This sample carries about 250,000 distinct CDR3 sequences, 20% to 30% of them seen once, and the ten largest clones take more than 4.5%. The starting material was PBMCs, mostly from graft donor cells, obtained 360 days after TCRalphabeta/CD19-depleted stem cell transplant. These receptors were taken from a female patient aged 2-9 years who had a stem cell transplant for congenital amegakaryocytic thrombocytopenia, so the T cells may come from the graft donor.

The chain has TRBV21-1 and TRBJ2-6; the table's D gene call, TRBD1, was not cross checked with the DNA. TRBV21-1 is a known pseudogene. The CDR3 is made up of 20 amino acids. CDR3 nucleotide sequence: TGTGCCAGCAGCAAAGCCGGCGACAGGGTTTCTTATTCTGGGGCCAACGTCCTGACTTTC. Its translation: CASSKAGDRVSYSGANVLTF.

Details on this clonotype: An end of the junction does not agree with germline; a read error may underlie this. The genes are TRBV20-1 and TRBJ2-5; either TRBD1 or TRBD2 may supply D (5 bases each). The CDR3 has 13 amino acids. Germline V gives CDR1 DFQATT, CDR2 SNEGSKA (reference sequence). The chain's CDR3 is CSARGPLGETEYF. The DNA of the CDR3 is TGCAGTGCTAGGGGACCCCTCGGGGAGACCGAGTACTTC.

This clonotype was counted a few times. CDR3: CASSYSRLAGSNEQFF. In nucleotides, the CDR3 is TGTGCCAGCAGTTACTCGAGACTAGCGGGAAGCAATGAGCAGTTCTTC. The genes are TRBV6-2 or TRBV6-3 and TRBJ2-1; TRBD2 matches at 11 bases. CDR1 MNHEY and CDR2 SVGEGT come from the germline V gene. V lost 0 bases to trimming and J lost 6 bases; unmatched junction nucleotides: 4. The CDR3 consists of 16 residues.

The chain uses TRBV21-1 and TRBJ2-1; the DNA was not used to check the table's D call, TRBD2. TRBV21-1 is a recognized pseudogene. This CDR3 has 16 amino acids. The CDR3 reads CASSRLLAGDAHEQFF. The DNA for the CDR3 is TGTGCCAGCAGCAGACTACTAGCGGGAGATGCTCATGAGCAGTTCTTC.

This chain joins TRBV12-3 or TRBV12-4 and TRBJ1-1; TRBD1 matches 8 bases. With 4 bases clipped from V and 7 bases from J, the junction kept 14 bases outside the gene matches. This CDR3 comprises 16 residues. This chain's CDR3 is CASSSRPLPGGLEAFF. CDR3 coding DNA: TGTGCCAGCAGTTCGCGACCCCTCCCAGGGGGCCTTGAAGCTTTCTTT.

This clonotype has just a few counts. In DNA, the CDR3 is TGTGCCAGCAGTTTATCCGGTGCAACAGGAAACGAGCAGTACTTC. This translates into CASSLSGATGNEQYF. This chain connects TRBV28 to TRBJ2-7; D is perhaps TRBD1 (5 bases). V was clipped by 1 base and J by 5 bases, with 15 bases between them. CDR1 MDHEN and CDR2 SYDVKM come from the germline V gene. CDR3 length: 15 residues.

The J gene is TRBJ2-7, the V gene TRBV6-1, with a tentative D call TRBD2 (6 bases). Trimming shortened V by 6 bases and J by 0 bases, and 15 bases separated the two germline ends. Germline V gene data show CDR1 as MNHNS and CDR2 as SASEGT. The CDR3 contains 15 residues. The CDR3 is CASSQLASLSYEQYF. DNA of the CDR3: TGTGCCAGCAGCCAACTAGCTTCCCTCTCCTACGAGCAGTACTTC.

The chain has TRBV7-2 and TRBJ2-1; D might be TRBD1 (6 bases). CDR1 is SGHTA and CDR2 is FQGNSA in the germline V gene. The CDR3 has 15 amino acids. V shed 5 bases and J shed 0 bases, with 11 bases lying between them. The CDR3 DNA reads TGTGCCAGCAGCGCATCAGGGGTCTCCTACAATGAGCAGTTCTTC. Protein sequence: CASSASGVSYNEQFF.

The V and J genes are TRBV5-6 and TRBJ2-5; D unclear. This CDR3 is built from 12 residues. The V end was cut by 2 bases, the J end by 5 bases, with 7 bases between. Germline lookup yields CDR1 SGHDT and CDR2 YYEEEE. The chain's CDR3 is CASSFLKETQYF. Written as DNA, the CDR3 is TGTGCCAGCAGCTTCTTGAAGGAGACCCAGTACTTC.

This clonotype was observed many times. The genes are TRBV28 and TRBJ2-1; tentative D call: TRBD1 (6 bases). CDR1 is MDHEN, CDR2 SYDVKM, per germline. The CDR3 consists of 14 residues. Trimming shortened V by 4 bases and J by 4 bases, and 11 bases separated the two germline ends. The CDR3 loop reads CASSSRTAYNEQFF. The CDR3 bases are TGTGCCAGCAGTTCCCGGACAGCGTACAATGAGCAGTTCTTC.

The V and J genes are TRBV5-1 and TRBJ2-3; D remains unclear. V was clipped by 2 bases and J by 3 bases, with 13 bases between them. CDR1 is SGHRS and CDR2 is YFSETQ in the germline V gene. The CDR3 has 15 amino acids. The CDR3 here is CASSFFGYRTDTQYF. The CDR3 DNA reads TGCGCCAGCAGCTTTTTTGGGTATAGGACAGATACGCAGTATTTT.

V and J are TRBV7-9 and TRBJ2-5; no reliable D call. This CDR3 is built from 15 residues. Germline CDR1 and CDR2: SEHNR and FQNEAQ (reference sequence). V lost 1 base and J lost 1, with 10 bases in between. CDR3 bases: TGTGCCAGCAGCTTAGTCGGCGGAACCCAAGAGACCCAGTACTTC. It specifies CASSLVGGTQETQYF.

The chain couples TRBV6-2 or TRBV6-3 to TRBJ2-7; 9 bases are a match to TRBD1. The CDR3 runs 15 residues. V was clipped by 6 bases and J by 2 bases; unmatched bases: 8. CDR1 is MNHEY, CDR2 SVGEGT, per germline. For the CDR3, the DNA is TGTGCCAGCAGACGGGACAGGGCTCCAACCTACGAGCAGTACTTC. Its protein is CASRRDRAPTYEQYF.

This chain links TRBV6-2 or TRBV6-3 with TRBJ2-5, with D possibly called TRBD1 or TRBD2 (5 bases each). The germline V and J ends were trimmed by 8 bases and 7 bases, with 5 bases remaining between them. This CDR3 spans 9 amino acids. The germline V gene has CDR1 MNHEY and CDR2 SVGEGT. The CDR3 region is CASGGTQYF. The CDR3 coding sequence is TGTGCCAGCGGGGGGACCCAGTACTTC.

The V gene is TRBV5-1, the J gene TRBJ1-3; D ambiguous. The CDR3 is 16 amino acids. Trimming cost V 4 bases and J 3 bases, with 17 bases left between them. Looked up from germline, CDR1 is SGHRS and CDR2 is YFSETQ. CDR3 bases: TGCGCCAGCAGCCCAGGACGGACCGCCGGTGGAAACACCATATATTTT. Residues: CASSPGRTAGGNTIYF. Drawing the rest from reference TRBV5-1 and TRBJ1-3, the complete variable domain is KAGVTQTPRYLIKTRGQQVTLSCSPISGHRSVSWYQQTPGQGLQFLFEYFSETQRNKGNFPGRFSGRQFSNSRSEMNVSTLELGDSALYLCASSPGRTAGGNTIYFGEGSWLTVV.

This rearrangement joins TRBV5-1 to TRBJ2-7; a possible D gene is TRBD2 (5 bases). CDR1 and CDR2 from the germline V gene are SGHRS and YFSETQ. The CDR3 is 13 amino acids. Trimming removed 0 bases at V and 6 bases at J, with 10 bases between. The CDR3 DNA is TGCGCCAGCAGCTTGGGGCTAGGAGGCGAGCAGTACTTC. Its translation: CASSLGLGGEQYF.

This rearrangement joins TRBV20-1 to TRBJ1-2, with D possibly TRBD1 on 5 matching bases. V lost 1 base to trimming and J lost 2 bases, with 14 bases between them. There are 15 residues in the CDR3. CDR1 is DFQATT and CDR2 is SNEGSKA in the germline V gene (reference sequence). The CDR3 region is CSARGPRRANYGYTF. The CDR3 bases are TGCAGTGCTAGAGGTCCGCGCAGGGCAAACTATGGCTACACCTTC.

Comment on this clonotype: The junction departs from germline at one end; a sequencing error may be responsible. The V gene is TRBV10-3, the J gene TRBJ2-1; D remains unclear. Germline assignment: CDR1 ENHRY and CDR2 SYGVKD. The CDR3 extends over 13 amino acids. The CDR3 DNA reads TGTGCCATCAGTGAGACGCGTGACAATGAGGAGTTCTTC. The encoded protein is CAISETRDNEEFF.

There are many counts of this clonotype. The CDR3 loop is CASSLLAGAGNEQFF. CDR3 nucleotides: TGCGCCAGCAGCTTGTTAGCGGGAGCTGGGAATGAGCAGTTCTTC. The chain has TRBV5-1 and TRBJ2-1; 9 bases map to TRBD2. The V gene end was trimmed by 1 base and the J gene end by 7 bases; junction bases not matched to a gene: 6. CDR3 size: 15 residues. From germline, CDR1 is SGHRS and CDR2 YFSETQ.

This clonotype turned up a few times. The chain uses TRBV20-1 and TRBJ1-3; D remains unclear. Trimming cost V 3 bases and J 6 bases, with 9 bases left between them. Germline V lookup: CDR1 DFQATT, CDR2 SNEGSKA (reference sequence). The CDR3 length is 12 residues. CDR3 protein: CSASALINTIYF. CDR3 nucleotide sequence: TGCAGTGCTAGCGCTTTGATAAACACCATATATTTT.

The V gene is TRBV12-3 or TRBV12-4, the J gene TRBJ1-4, with D possibly TRBD1 on 5 matching bases. V lost 8 bases, J lost 6 bases, and 10 bases lay in between. The CDR3 contains 12 residues. The CDR3 nucleotides read TGTGCCAGCGGGACCTCTGATGAAAAACTGTTTTTT. Encoded protein: CASGTSDEKLFF.

J is TRBJ2-3 and V is TRBV24-1; D might be TRBD1 or TRBD2, each matching 6 bases. Trimming cost V 12 bases and J 8 bases, with 23 bases left between them. Germline CDR1 reads KGHDR; CDR2 reads SFDVKD. The CDR3 contains 14 residues. DNA for the CDR3: TGTGCCGCCGGTTCGGGTCCAGGAGGGGGTACGCAGTATTTT. It is translated as CAAGSGPGGGTQYF.

The genes are TRBV28 and TRBJ1-2; D gene ambiguous. Trimming took 2 bases from V and 3 from J, leaving 13 bases between them. Per the germline V gene, CDR1 is MDHEN and CDR2 is SYDVKM. The CDR3 loop spans 15 amino acids. The CDR3 DNA reads as TGTGCCAGCAGTTTAATGGAGGGATGGGACTATGGCTACACCTTC. It is translated as CASSLMEGWDYGYTF.

The rearrangement joins TRBV24-1 to TRBJ2-5, with D possibly matching TRBD2 (6 bases). With 1 base removed from V and 5 bases from J, the gap between germline ends came to 10 bases. CDR3 length equals 14 residues. The germline V gene encodes CDR1 KGHDR and CDR2 SFDVKD. The CDR3 DNA reads TGTGCCACCAGTGATTTCGGAGGGATTGAGACCCAGTACTTC. Residues: CATSDFGGIETQYF.

The table lists this clonotype with many counts. CDR3: CASTRDGRNIQYF. CDR3 nucleotides: TGTGCCAGCACCCGGGACGGAAGAAACATTCAGTACTTC. This rearrangement joins TRBV12-3 or TRBV12-4 to TRBJ2-4; either TRBD1 or TRBD2 may fit D (5 bases each). The ends were cut back, 7 bases at V and 6 bases at J, with 13 bases in the middle. The CDR3 contains 13 residues.

The genes are TRBV14 and TRBJ2-1, with TRBD2 as a possible D gene (5 bases). Trimming stripped 1 base from V and 10 bases from J, with 11 bases between. The germline V gene has CDR1 SGHDN and CDR2 FVKESK. The CDR3 loop spans 13 amino acids. The CDR3 region is CASSQGGLREQFF. The CDR3 nucleotides read TGTGCCAGCAGCCAAGGCGGGCTTCGGGAGCAGTTCTTC.

The V and J genes are TRBV20-1 and TRBJ1-4; 7 positions agree with TRBD1. The junction had 12 bases not matched to a gene; V was cut back by 4 bases and J by 7 bases. The CDR3 loop spans 15 amino acids. Germline V lookup: CDR1 DFQATT, CDR2 SNEGSKA (reference sequence). The DNA of the CDR3 is TGCAGTGCTACGGCCGCGGAGGGGGCAGGTGAAAAACTGTTTTTT. Amino acids: CSATAAEGAGEKLFF.

The rearrangement joins TRBV3-1 to TRBJ2-5, with D tentatively TRBD1 (6 bases). The ends were cut back, 3 bases at V and 7 bases at J, with 15 bases in the middle. The CDR3 has 14 residues. The germline gives CDR1 LGHDT, CDR2 YNNKEL (reference sequence). CDR3 nucleotides: TGTGCCAGCAGCCAGGTGGGGGCCAGGGGGACCCAGTACTTC. Translated: CASSQVGARGTQYF.

The CDR3: CSADPLNTGELFF. In DNA, the CDR3 is TGCAGTGCTGACCCTTTAAACACCGGGGAGCTGTTTTTT. V and J are TRBV20-1 and TRBJ2-2; D ambiguous. V was cut by 5 bases and J by 2 bases, with 9 bases left in between. The CDR3 runs 13 residues. Per the germline V gene, CDR1 is DFQATT and CDR2 is SNEGSKA (reference sequence).

CDR3 amino acids: CASSLRLAGFLRWNEQFF. In DNA form, the CDR3 reads TGTGCCAGCAGTTTAAGACTAGCGGGCTTTCTAAGATGGAATGAGCAGTTCTTC. The chain joins TRBV2 to TRBJ2-1, with 10 bases fitting TRBD2. The CDR3 covers 18 residues. The ends lost 5 bases at V and 7 bases at J; junction bases unmatched: 17. Germline V gene data show CDR1 as SNHLY and CDR2 as FYNNEI.

The chain links TRBV4-2 to TRBJ2-1; TRBD1 matches 8 bases. Looked up from germline, CDR1 is LGHNA and CDR2 is YNFKEQ. This CDR3 contains 15 residues. V dropped 0 bases and J dropped 7; count of bases not matched to a gene: 5. CDR3 protein: CASSQEPRTGNEQFF. DNA of the CDR3: TGTGCCAGCAGCCAAGAGCCGAGGACAGGGAATGAGCAGTTCTTC.

This clonotype came up a few times. The chain couples TRBV6-5 to TRBJ2-7; D unclear. Germline loops: CDR1 MNHEY, CDR2 SVGAGI. The CDR3 has 13 residues. Between the trimmed V and J ends, which lost 6 bases and 4 bases, there was a span of 13 bases. CDR3 amino acids: CASSPLNAYEQYF. DNA for the CDR3: TGTGCCAGCAGCCCTCTTAACGCTTACGAGCAGTACTTC.